This T cell receptor (beta chain) was retrieved from a study of cytomegalovirus exposure and HLA in healthy donors. Study details: Later analysis reported that the approximately 130 validation repertoires shared the platform of the approximately 670 first-cohort repertoires.

Sequencing was performed with immunoSEQ multiplex PCR; in TCRdb, only in-frame clones are kept and a portion is missing. This sample has roughly 45,000 clones, with approximately 90% found just once. Study-wide findings and caveats: In vitro experiments confirmed that three CMV-associated chains were specific for CMV antigens. Subsequent analysis revealed that first-cohort TCR clusters tended to co-occur in the 120 validation repertoires. Using the classifier, cytomegalovirus status was reportedly diagnosed with high specificity and sensitivity.

About this clone itself: The antigen remains undetermined.

CDR1 and CDR2 from the germline V gene are SGHDN and FVKESK. The length of the CDR3 is 15 residues. V was clipped by 5 bases and J by 4 bases; unmatched bases: 9. This clonotype originated in a man younger than 35 in good health and CMV-seronegative. The sequenced material came from PBMCs. This chain uses TRBV14 with TRBJ1-1; 8 nucleotides line up with TRBD1. CDR3: CASSTRTGRITEAFF. The CDR3 DNA sequence: TGTGCCAGCAGCACCCGGACAGGGCGGATCACTGAAGCTTTCTTT.